Included here is one T cell receptor (beta chain) sequence, with context. This specimen comes from a study of regulatory T cells in long-lasting Graves disease. Germline lookup yields CDR1 MNHNS and CDR2 SASEGT. Between the trimmed V and J ends, which lost 5 bases and 7 bases, there was a span of 11 bases. There are 13 residues in the CDR3. Building of the TCR beta libraries involved iRepertoire HTBI primers and Arm-PCR of CDR3 regions. MiXCR was run by TCRdb on the multiplex PCR reads, yielding one entry per CDR3 protein. The profile shows 430,000 or so distinct CDR3 sequences, roughly 23% of them singletons. The time point was: persistent/refractory GD, antithyroid drugs over 5 years with positive TRAb. From PBMCs, RNA was extracted and then used to make the TCR library.

The J gene is TRBJ2-2, the V gene TRBV6-1, with D perhaps TRBD1 (6 bases). Sample: peripheral blood mononuclear cells (PBMCs), taken when the disease was refractory, from a patient treated with antithyroid drugs. The clonotype was recovered from a female donor with Graves disease. The CDR3 DNA sequence: TGTGCCAGCAGTCAACAGGGATTCGGGGAGCTGTTTTTT. It specifies CASSQQGFGELFF.